Listed below are T cell receptor beta chains from one sample, sequenced in a study of OX40 agonist ivuxolimab in advanced cancers. Assay used: immunoSEQ multiplex PCR; TCRdb lists only in-frame clones, some missing. The sample shows about 68,000 clones, about 79% of them seen only once. The input for sequencing was CD4+ or CD8+ T cells sorted from blood, taken in a trial of the OX40 agonist ivuxolimab. The receptors were gathered from an adult with an advanced solid tumor such as melanoma, head and neck, liver or kidney cancer. CDR3s include the opening cysteine and the closing phenylalanine or tryptophan. D genes are given only for firm matches. Size tells how often a clone was seen (once, few, many) or the class of an expanded clone, and some rows leave it out.

CDR3 DNA	CDR3 protein	J gene	V gene	clone size	D gene
TGCAGTGCTAGGCTGGTAAATGAGCAGTTCTTC	CSARLVNEQFF	TRBJ2-1	TRBV20-1	NA	NA
TGTGCCAGTAGTCCGGCACAGGGATACTATGGCTACACCTTC	CASSPAQGYYGYTF	TRBJ1-2	TRBV19	few	NA
TGTGCCAGCAGCTTAGGAGCGGCTTCCTACGAGCAGTACTTC	CASSLGAASYEQYF	TRBJ2-7	TRBV7-2	NA	NA
TGTGCCAGCAGCCAAGATGAGGACGATAGCACAGATACGCAGTATTTT	CASSQDEDDSTDTQYF	TRBJ2-3	TRBV4-2	NA	NA
TGCGCCAGCAGCCCGGGACTAGCGGCTCTCACCGGGGAGCTGTTTTTT	CASSPGLAALTGELFF	TRBJ2-2	TRBV5-1	once	TRBD2
TGTGCTAGTGGGACAGGGGTTTGGGAGACCCAGTACTTC	CASGTGVWETQYF	TRBJ2-5	TRBV12-5	NA	TRBD1
TGTGCCAGCAGTGAAGACAGGGCGGAGACCCAGTACTTC	CASSEDRAETQYF	TRBJ2-5	TRBV2	NA	NA
TGTGCCAGCGGGACTAGCGGGAATCGCGAGCAGTACTTC	CASGTSGNREQYF	TRBJ2-7	TRBV6-5	NA	TRBD2
TGTGCCAGCAGTGACCCCGGACTAGTCTTCAATGAGCAGTTCTTC	CASSDPGLVFNEQFF	TRBJ2-1	TRBV6-1	NA	TRBD2
TGTGCCAGCAGCTTAACAGGGTCAGAGACCCAGTACTTC	CASSLTGSETQYF	TRBJ2-5	TRBV7-7	NA	NA
TGTGCCAGCTCTCATGGAGGAGTCGATGAGCAGTTCTTC	CASSHGGVDEQFF	TRBJ2-1	TRBV27	NA	NA
TGTGCCAGCAGTTTAATCGTGAGTCAGAGCACAGATACGCAGTATTTT	CASSLIVSQSTDTQYF	TRBJ2-3	TRBV28	NA	NA
TGTGCCAGCAGCGAACAGGCAAGCTCTGGAAACACCATATATTTT	CASSEQASSGNTIYF	TRBJ1-3	TRBV7-2	few	NA
TGTGCCAGCAGCGAGGAATCCGATACGCAGTATTTT	CASSEESDTQYF	TRBJ2-3	TRBV9	NA	NA
TGTGCCAGCAGTGGACAGGATAACTCCTACGAGCAGTACTTC	CASSGQDNSYEQYF	TRBJ2-7	TRBV7-2	NA	TRBD1
TGTGCCAGCAGTCAGGACACCCAAGAGACCCAGTACTTC	CASSQDTQETQYF	TRBJ2-5	TRBV7-2	NA	NA
TGTGCCAGCTCACCACCAGCCCAACAAGAGACCCAGTACTTC	CASSPPAQQETQYF	TRBJ2-5	TRBV18	NA	NA
TGTGCCAGCAGATCCCACTCTCTCTCCTACGAGCAGTACTTC	CASRSHSLSYEQYF	TRBJ2-7	TRBV28	NA	NA
TGTGCCTGGAGTCCAGGAGAGACGGGCGGGGATACGCAGTATTTT	CAWSPGETGGDTQYF	TRBJ2-3	TRBV30	NA	NA
TGTGCCAGCAGTTTGTCTAGGGGACTACAGTTCTTC	CASSLSRGLQFF	TRBJ2-1	TRBV28	NA	TRBD2
TGTGCCAGTAGTATCTCTAGGGGAGCAGATACGCAGTATTTT	CASSISRGADTQYF	TRBJ2-3	TRBV19	NA	NA
TGCGCCAGCAGACCGCACCCCGGGACAGGGTTATTCACTCTCAATGAGCAGTTCTTC	CASRPHPGTGLFTLNEQFF	TRBJ2-1	TRBV5-1	NA	TRBD1